This entry concerns a single TCR beta chain. The antigen is not known. The source material, RNA transcripts, was used to amplify TCR beta CDR3 regions. A set of HTBI primers served as the primers for a first-round RT-PCR of the TCR CDR3. TCRdb fed the multiplex PCR reads into MiXCR, producing one record per CDR3 protein. This table holds about 280,000 distinct CDR3 sequences, 25% to 30% found once. This specimen belongs to a study of T cells in Graves' hyperthyroidism and ophthalmopathy. In the study overall: Blood from the periphery was taken at initial diagnosis, before any treatment.

This CDR3 has 12 amino acids. Per germline, CDR1 MNHNS and CDR2 SASEGT. Trimming shortened V by 7 bases and J by 3 bases, and 10 bases separated the two germline ends. Overall study results and limits: Within blood appeared most thyroid clonotypes that had expanded above 0.001. Ophthalmopathy was distinguished from stable hyperthyroidism by 13 V-J signatures.

This rearrangement joins TRBV6-1 to TRBJ2-7; D gene ambiguous. The sample was blood. This TCR came from a man aged 40-50 years with Graves' hyperthyroidism that later progressed to Graves' ophthalmopathy. The CDR3: CASNLVGYEQYF. The CDR3 nucleotides are TGTGCCAGCAATCTCGTGGGCTACGAGCAGTACTTC.